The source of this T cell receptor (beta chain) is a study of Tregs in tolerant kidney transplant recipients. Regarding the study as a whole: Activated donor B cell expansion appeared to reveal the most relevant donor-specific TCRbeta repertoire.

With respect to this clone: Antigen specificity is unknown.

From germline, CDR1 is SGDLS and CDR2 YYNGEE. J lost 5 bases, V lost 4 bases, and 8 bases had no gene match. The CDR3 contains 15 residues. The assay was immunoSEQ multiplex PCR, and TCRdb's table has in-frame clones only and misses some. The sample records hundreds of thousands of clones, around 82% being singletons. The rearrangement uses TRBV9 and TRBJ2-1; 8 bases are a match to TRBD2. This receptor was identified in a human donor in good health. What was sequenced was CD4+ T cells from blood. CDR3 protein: CASSPRLALDNEQFF. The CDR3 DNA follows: TGTGCCAGCAGCCCGAGACTAGCGTTAGACAATGAGCAGTTCTTC.